The source of this TCR beta chain is a study of CD8+ T cells in alopecia areata. General observations from the study: Researchers report lesional scalp, most notably alopecia totalis/universalis, outstripped normal scalp in clonality.

This clone was found a few times. Its antigen remains unknown. cDNA prepared by RNA extraction and subsequent reverse transcription served as the template for sequencing. Clones were sequenced by immunoSEQ multiplex PCR, and TCRdb holds only the in-frame ones, with some missing. The sample has more than 95,000 clones; around 38% are singletons. A FACSAria was used to sort CD4+ and CD8+ T cells. These cells came from PBMCs. The germline gives CDR1 SGHDN, CDR2 FVKESK. The germline V and J ends were trimmed by 4 bases and 4 bases, with 14 bases remaining between them. The CDR3 has 15 residues. The receptor was isolated from a human donor with alopecia areata. The sample was CD4+ T cells sorted from blood. The chain recombines TRBV14 with TRBJ2-1, with TRBD1 as a possible D gene (5 bases). This CDR3 is CASSRPRTPYNEQFF. For the CDR3, the DNA is TGTGCCAGCAGCCGGCCCAGGACACCTTACAATGAGCAGTTCTTC. The whole variable domain, remainder taken from reference TRBV14 and TRBJ2-1, is EAGVTQFPSHSVIEKGQTVTLRCDPISGHDNLYWYRRVMGKEIKFLLHFVKESKQDESGMPNNRFLAERTGGTYSTLKVQPAELEDSGVYFCASSRPRTPYNEQFFGPGTRLTVL.